Presented here are 28 T cell receptor beta chains from one specimen sequenced in a study of Tregs in tolerant kidney transplant recipients. TCRdb's table, derived via immunoSEQ multiplex PCR, lists solely in-frame clones and lacks some. The sample includes approximately 49,000 clones. Sample: CD4+ T cells from blood, taken before the transplant. The receptors originated from a human donor who received a combined kidney and bone marrow transplant.

A remark on this clone: The read ends 3 residues shy of where the CDR3 ends; the end is completed using the germline J gene. This chain connects TRBV2 to TRBJ2-1, with D possibly being TRBD1 (5 bases). Germline CDR1 reads SNHLY; CDR2 reads FYNNEI. The CDR3 is 14 residues long. With 7 bases removed from V and 9 bases from J, the gap between germline ends came to 19 bases. CDR3 residues: CASMPRQLRGEQFF. The covered CDR3 bases are TGTGCCAGCATGCCCCGACAACTAAGGGGTGAG.

On this clone: The missing CDR3 end, 3 residues past where the read stops, is filled in from the germline J gene. The genes are TRBV19 and TRBJ1-5; D is undetermined. Germline-derived CDR1 and CDR2 are LNHDA and SQIVND (reference sequence). The V end lost 7 bases, the J end lost 3 bases, and 7 bases lay between the germline ends. This CDR3 region has 12 residues. The chain's CDR3 is CASNYYNQPQHF. The sequenced part of the CDR3 DNA is TGTGCCAGTAATTACTACAATCAGCCC.

Points on this clone: The CDR3 goes on 3 residues after the read ends, and that part is filled in from the germline J gene. The chain uses TRBV5-1 and TRBJ2-5, with no clear D. The CDR3 loop spans 13 amino acids. With 5 bases removed from V and 2 bases from J, the gap between germline ends came to 10 bases. Germline CDR1 reads SGHRS; CDR2 reads YFSETQ. CDR3 sequence: CASSRQRQETQYF. The CDR3 bases that were read are TGCGCCAGCAGTAGGCAGCGACAAGAGACC.

Note on this clone: The read gets to within 3 residues of the CDR3 end, and the germline J gene fills in the rest. The chain has TRBV20-1 and TRBJ2-1; 9 bases fit TRBD2. V lost 3 bases to trimming and J lost 6 bases; unmatched junction nucleotides: 9. The CDR3 loop spans 15 amino acids. CDR1 and CDR2 (germline): DFQATT, SNEGSKA (reference sequence). CDR3 bases read: TGCAGTGCTAGGACATTTCGAGCGGGGGGCAATGAG. Protein product: CSARTFRAGGNE. In full, the CDR3 reads CSARTFRAGGNEQFF.

A remark on this clone: A read error may account for a junction end that differs from germline. The sequence runs out 3 residues before the end of the CDR3; the remainder is reconstructed from the germline J gene. This sequence joins TRBV4-2 and TRBJ2-1; 7 bases align to TRBD1. CDR3 size: 14 residues. Germline CDR1 is LGHNA and CDR2 is YNFKEQ. CDR3 amino acids: CASSQELQGNEQFF. Partial CDR3 DNA: TGCGCCAGCAGCCAAGAGCTACAGGGGAATGAG.

Worth noting for this clone: The read falls 3 residues short of the CDR3 end, and the missing part is taken from the germline J gene. This chain connects TRBV29-1 to TRBJ2-5; D possibly matches TRBD1 or TRBD2 (5 bases each). Trimming left V 7 bases short and J 5 bases short, with 17 bases between. Looked up from germline, CDR1 is SQVTM and CDR2 is ANQGSEA. The CDR3 sequence is 13 residues long. The sequenced CDR3 bases are TGCAGCGCGTCCCGAGGTGAGGGGGAGACC. Its protein product is CSASRGEGET. The whole CDR3 protein is CSASRGEGETQYF.

Concerning this clone itself: The read finishes 3 residues shy of the CDR3 end, and the germline J gene is used to complete it. The chain uses TRBV19 and TRBJ2-3; D gene uncertain. Trimming removed 3 bases at V and 0 bases at J, with 10 bases between. The CDR3 extends over 15 amino acids. Per germline, CDR1 LNHDA and CDR2 SQIVND (reference sequence). The CDR3 is CASSIFLASTDTQYF. The sequenced CDR3 bases are TGTGCCAGTAGTATTTTCCTGGCCAGCACAGATACG.

CDR3 DNA (partial): TGTGCCAGTAGTATGGGACAGCGGGCGCGGACTGAA. Translation: CASSMGQRARTE. The entire CDR3 sequence reads CASSMGQRARTEAFF. The chain recombines TRBV19 with TRBJ1-1; 7 positions agree with TRBD1. The read halts 3 residues ahead of the CDR3 end, with the missing end drawn from the germline J gene. V shed 3 bases and J 5 bases; nucleotides not matched to a gene: 9. The germline V gene encodes CDR1 LNHDA and CDR2 SQIVND (reference sequence). This CDR3 contains 15 residues.

Comments on this clone: The read terminates 3 residues ahead of where the CDR3 ends, so the germline J gene completes it. This chain connects TRBV5-1 to TRBJ2-4; D perhaps matches TRBD1 (5 bases). Germline V CDR1 and CDR2: SGHRS, YFSETQ. The CDR3 consists of 14 residues. V was trimmed by 4 bases and J by 8 bases, leaving 16 bases between them. The CDR3 spells CASSGDQGADIQYF. The sequenced part of the CDR3 DNA is TGCGCCAGCAGCGGGGATCAGGGCGCGGACATT.

The CDR3 bases that were read are TGCAGTGCTAGTAGACTAGCTAACGAG. Amino acid sequence: CSASRLANE. The full CDR3 reads CSASRLANEQYF. The chain recombines TRBV20-1 with TRBJ2-7; 7 bases match TRBD2. The read gets to within 3 residues of the CDR3 end, and the germline J gene fills in the rest. This CDR3 is built from 12 residues. Trimming took 3 bases from V and 5 from J; bases not matched to a gene: 4. Germline CDR1 is DFQATT and CDR2 is SNEGSKA (reference sequence).

To note about this clone: The CDR3 end lies 3 residues beyond the end of the read and is filled in from the germline J gene. J is TRBJ1-3 and V is TRBV5-1; 7 bases are shared with TRBD1. CDR1 and CDR2 (germline): SGHRS, YFSETQ. The CDR3 sequence is 15 residues long. The J segment lost 3 bases and the V segment lost 0 bases, leaving 3 bases of the junction unmatched. The CDR3 reads CASSLEGAGGNTIYF. CDR3 DNA, as far as it was read: TGCGCCAGCAGCTTGGAGGGGGCAGGTGGAAACACC.

About this clone itself: The CDR3 end falls 3 residues outside the read, so it is completed with the germline J gene. The rearrangement joins TRBV19 to TRBJ1-1; D remains unclear. Trimming took off 7 bases at V and 4 bases at J, with 22 bases between the two ends. Germline values: CDR1 LNHDA, CDR2 SQIVND (reference sequence). The CDR3 length is 16 residues. CDR3 sequence: CASTSWAGGFPTEAFF. CDR3 DNA, as far as it was read: TGTGCCAGTACTTCTTGGGCAGGCGGGTTCCCCACTGAA.

On this clone: The read gets to within 3 residues of the CDR3 end, and the germline J gene fills in the rest. This chain connects TRBV29-1 to TRBJ1-5; weak D call: TRBD1 (5 bases). Germline lookup yields CDR1 SQVTM and CDR2 ANQGSEA. This CDR3 spans 14 amino acids. Trimming removed 4 bases from V and 6 bases from J, with 16 bases in between. The CDR3 DNA, read in part, is TGCAGCGTTGGTACGGGGGACGGGGGTCAGCCC. This encodes CSVGTGDGGQP. The whole CDR3 is CSVGTGDGGQPQHF. Drawing the rest from reference TRBV29-1 and TRBJ1-5, the complete variable domain is SAVISQKPSRDICQRGTSLTIQCQVDSQVTMMFWYRQQPGQSLTLIATANQGSEATYESGFVIDKFPISRPNLTFSTLTVSNMSPEDSSIYLCSVGTGDGGQPQHFGDGTRLSIL.

As concerns this clone: The CDR3 is cut off 3 residues early in the read; its end comes from the germline J gene. The rearrangement links TRBV5-1 to TRBJ2-1; D possibly corresponds to TRBD2 (5 bases). Trimming left V 3 bases short and J 4 bases short, with 11 bases between. Germline loops: CDR1 SGHRS, CDR2 YFSETQ. This CDR3 is 14 amino acids long. This chain's CDR3 is CASSSDSMYNEQFF. The part of the CDR3 DNA that was read is TGCGCCAGCAGCTCGGACTCAATGTACAATGAG. The whole variable domain, remainder taken from reference TRBV5-1 and TRBJ2-1, is KAGVTQTPRYLIKTRGQQVTLSCSPISGHRSVSWYQQTPGQGLQFLFEYFSETQRNKGNFPGRFSGRQFSNSRSEMNVSTLELGDSALYLCASSSDSMYNEQFFGPGTRLTVL.

Points on this clone: The CDR3 end lies 3 residues beyond the end of the read and is filled in from the germline J gene. The gene calls are TRBV5-1 and TRBJ2-2; the D gene is possibly TRBD1 (6 bases). V lost 5 bases and J lost 3, with 8 bases in between. This CDR3 comprises 13 residues. Germline loops: CDR1 SGHRS, CDR2 YFSETQ. CDR3 loop: CASSAGDTGELFF. The sequenced CDR3 bases are TGCGCCAGCAGTGCAGGGGACACCGGGGAG.

In the case of this clone: The CDR3 end lies 3 residues beyond the end of the read and is filled in from the germline J gene. The chain links TRBV30 to TRBJ2-7; 12 bases match TRBD2. CDR3 length: 13 amino acids. Germline-derived CDR1 and CDR2 are GTSNPN and SVGIG (reference sequence). After removal of 5 bases from V and 2 bases from J, the junction contained 1 base not matched to a gene. The CDR3 here is CAWGLAGTYEQYF. Incomplete CDR3 DNA: TGTGCCTGGGGACTAGCGGGGACCTACGAG.

A note on this clone: The read gets to within 3 residues of the CDR3 end, and the germline J gene fills in the rest. V usage is TRBV20-1 and J usage is TRBJ2-1; 9 nucleotides match TRBD2. CDR3 length equals 14 residues. Trimming took 1 base from V and 2 from J; bases not matched to a gene: 0. CDR1 and CDR2 (germline): DFQATT, SNEGSKA (reference sequence). The CDR3 bases that were read are TGCAGTGCTAGAGCTAGCGGGACCTACAATGAG. It yields the protein CSARASGTYNE. The full CDR3 is CSARASGTYNEQFF.

In regard to this clone: Sequencing ends 3 residues short of the CDR3 end; the germline J gene provides the rest. This chain uses TRBV2 with TRBJ2-5; no clear D. The CDR3 is 12 amino acids. Trimming stripped 4 bases from V and 1 base from J, with 4 bases between. The germline V gene has CDR1 SNHLY and CDR2 FYNNEI. The covered CDR3 bases are TGTGCCAGCAGTGGCGGCCAAGAGACC. Protein product: CASSGGQET. The full CDR3 reads CASSGGQETQYF.

Points on this clone: The read ends 3 residues before the CDR3 terminus; that terminus is restored from the germline J gene. The chain is built from TRBV2 and TRBJ2-7; 8 bases line up with TRBD2. Germline V CDR1 and CDR2: SNHLY, FYNNEI. There are 13 residues in the CDR3. V lost 5 bases, J lost 2 bases, and 2 bases stayed unmatched. The CDR3 protein is CASSSGSPYEQYF. The CDR3 DNA, read in part, is TGTGCCAGCAGTAGCGGGAGCCCCTACGAG.

About this clone itself: The read gets to within 3 residues of the CDR3 end, and the germline J gene fills in the rest. The chain uses TRBV5-1 and TRBJ2-5; D not certain. The ends were cut back, 4 bases at V and 4 bases at J, with 14 bases in the middle. CDR1 is SGHRS, CDR2 YFSETQ, per germline. This CDR3 has 14 amino acids. The covered CDR3 bases are TGCGCCAGCAGCATAGACACGACCAGAGAGACC. As protein: CASSIDTTRET. From start to end, the CDR3 is CASSIDTTRETQYF.

In regard to this clone: The observed sequence ends 3 residues before the CDR3 terminus, with the missing tail filled in from the germline J gene. The chain employs TRBV6-1 and TRBJ2-1; 14 nucleotides line up with TRBD2. V was pared by 1 base and J by 8 bases, with 1 base of the junction left unmatched. Germline values: CDR1 MNHNS, CDR2 SASEGT. The CDR3 is made up of 15 amino acids. CDR3 loop: CASSEGTSGRYEQFF. The CDR3 DNA, read in part, is TGTGCCAGCAGTGAAGGGACTAGCGGGAGGTATGAG.

Comment on this clone: Read sequence stops 3 residues before the CDR3 end, and the germline J gene provides the missing end. The chain carries TRBV30 and TRBJ1-5; TRBD1 might be the D (5 bases). This CDR3 is built from 13 residues. Per the germline V gene, CDR1 is GTSNPN and CDR2 is SVGIG (reference sequence). Trimming stripped 0 bases from V and 7 bases from J, with 10 bases between. The DNA read from the CDR3 is TGTGCCTGGAGTGTAGACAGCGAACAGCCC. Translation gives CAWSVDSEQP. The entire CDR3 protein is CAWSVDSEQPQHF. The full variable domain, completed using reference TRBV30 and TRBJ1-5, is SQTIHQWPATLVQPVGSPLSLECTVEGTSNPNLYWYRQAAGRGLQLLFYSVGIGQISSEVPQNLSASRPQDRQFILSSKKLLLSDSGFYLCAWSVDSEQPQHFGDGTRLSIL.

Concerning this clone: The read halts 3 residues ahead of the CDR3 end, with the missing end drawn from the germline J gene. This chain joins TRBV7-2 and TRBJ2-2; 7 bases agree with TRBD2. The CDR3 has 15 residues. Germline V gene lookup returns CDR1 SGHTA and CDR2 FQGNSA. V dropped 5 bases and J dropped 3; count of bases not matched to a gene: 6. CDR3 DNA (partial): TGTGCCAGCAGCCGAAGCGGGGATCACACCGGGGAG. Protein product: CASSRSGDHTGE. The entire CDR3 reads CASSRSGDHTGELFF.

Concerning this clone: The CDR3 is cut off 3 residues early in the read; its end comes from the germline J gene. The rearrangement links TRBV6-2 or TRBV6-3 to TRBJ2-1; 11 bases are shared with TRBD2. With V trimmed by 7 bases and J by 4 bases, 3 bases remained unmatched. The CDR3 consists of 14 residues. Germline V gives CDR1 MNHEY, CDR2 SVGEGT. CDR3 protein: CASKGTSGYNEQFF. The sequenced part of the CDR3 DNA is TGTGCCAGCAAGGGGACTAGCGGATACAATGAG.

Of note for this clone: The observed sequence ends 3 residues before the CDR3 terminus, with the missing tail filled in from the germline J gene. The rearrangement uses TRBV7-2 and TRBJ2-1; tentatively, D is TRBD2 (6 bases). The CDR3 sequence is 15 residues long. Germline values: CDR1 SGHTA, CDR2 FQGNSA. V was trimmed by 5 bases and J by 1 base, leaving 12 bases between them. The sequenced part of the CDR3 DNA is TGTGCCAGCAGCGGAAACGGGGGTTCCTACAATGAG. This codes for CASSGNGGSYNE. The whole CDR3 sequence reads CASSGNGGSYNEQFF.

Points on this clone: The observed sequence ends 3 residues before the CDR3 terminus, with the missing tail filled in from the germline J gene. The chain employs TRBV6-1 and TRBJ2-5; D is uncertain. V dropped 3 bases and J dropped 3 bases, with 8 bases sitting between them. CDR3 size: 13 residues. The germline V gene encodes CDR1 MNHNS and CDR2 SASEGT. Incomplete CDR3 DNA: TGTGCCAGCAGTGACCAGGTAGAAGAGACC. This gives the protein CASSDQVEET. The complete CDR3 reads CASSDQVEETQYF.

CDR3 loop: CASSSTGGVTNEKLFF. The covered CDR3 bases are TGTGCCAGCAGCTCAACAGGGGGCGTCACTAATGAAAAA. The rearrangement joins TRBV7-3 to TRBJ1-4; 9 bases are shared with TRBD1. The CDR3 end lies 3 residues beyond the end of the read and is filled in from the germline J gene. Trimming removed 4 bases from V and 2 bases from J; junction bases left unmatched: 5. The CDR3 has 16 amino acids. Germline CDR1 reads SGHTA; CDR2 reads FQGTGA.

As concerns this clone: Read data end 3 residues before the CDR3 end; the end is taken from the germline J gene. This chain links TRBV5-1 with TRBJ2-3; weak D call: TRBD2 (5 bases). The CDR3 sequence is 16 residues long. Trimming cost V 0 bases and J 0 bases, with 11 bases left between them. CDR1 is SGHRS and CDR2 is YFSETQ in the germline V gene. CDR3 DNA, as far as it was read: TGCGCCAGCAGCTTGGCGCCGACGGGGAGCACAGATACG. Translation gives CASSLAPTGSTDT. The whole CDR3 sequence reads CASSLAPTGSTDTQYF.